This record concerns one TCR beta chain sequence. Clones were sequenced by immunoSEQ multiplex PCR, and TCRdb holds only the in-frame ones, with some missing. The table shows 110,000 to 150,000 clones, with roughly 94% occurring only once. The V gene's germline CDR1 is SNHLY and CDR2 FYNNEI. The V gene lost 4 bases and the J gene lost 0 bases, with 13 bases spanning the gap. The CDR3 is made up of 16 amino acids. This sample is drawn from a study of control samples from healthy donors and cancer patients. The TCR originated in a man aged 55 to 70 with colorectal cancer. Sequenced: PBMCs. This chain connects TRBV2 to TRBJ2-1; D may be TRBD1 (5 bases). In DNA form, the CDR3 reads TGTGCCAGCAGTGTTAAGAGACAGAGCTCCTACAATGAGCAGTTCTTC. Protein product: CASSVKRQSSYNEQFF.